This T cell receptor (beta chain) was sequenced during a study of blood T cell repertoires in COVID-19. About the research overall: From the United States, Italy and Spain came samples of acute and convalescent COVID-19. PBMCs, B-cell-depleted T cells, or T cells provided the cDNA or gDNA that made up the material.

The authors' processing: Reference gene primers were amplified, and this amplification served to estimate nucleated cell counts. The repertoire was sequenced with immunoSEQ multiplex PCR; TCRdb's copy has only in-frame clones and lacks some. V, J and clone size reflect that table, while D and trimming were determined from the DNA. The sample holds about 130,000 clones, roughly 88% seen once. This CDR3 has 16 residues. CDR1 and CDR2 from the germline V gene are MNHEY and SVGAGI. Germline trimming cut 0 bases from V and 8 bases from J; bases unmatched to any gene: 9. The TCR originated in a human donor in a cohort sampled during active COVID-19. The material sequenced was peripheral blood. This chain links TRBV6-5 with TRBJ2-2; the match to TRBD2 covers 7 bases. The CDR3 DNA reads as TGTGCCAGCAGTTACTCGGCGGGAGTATCAACGGGGGAGCTGTTTTTT. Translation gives CASSYSAGVSTGELFF.